These 7 T cell receptor beta chains came from one sample sequenced in a study of blood T cell repertoires in COVID-19. Here immunoSEQ multiplex PCR was the method, and the copy in TCRdb shows in-frame clones only, minus some. The sample contains 160,000 or so clones, roughly 78% of which appear only once. The sequencing sample was made of peripheral blood. Receptor source: a woman aged 55-75 years with COVID-19, enrolled during active disease.

This clone was counted once. The chain uses TRBV5-1 and TRBJ1-1; 8 bases line up with TRBD1. CDR1 SGHRS and CDR2 YFSETQ come from the germline V gene. This CDR3 is 15 amino acids long. V gave up 1 base and J gave up 9 bases; unmatched junction bases: 11. Written as DNA, the CDR3 is TGCGCCAGCAGCTTGCGCCAAGGACAGGGAAGGAAAGCTTTCTTT. Its protein product is CASSLRQGQGRKAFF.

This clone occurred once. This rearrangement joins TRBV9 to TRBJ2-5; 7 bases map to TRBD2. CDR1 and CDR2 (germline): SGDLS, YYNGEE. The CDR3 loop spans 17 amino acids. J was trimmed by 5 bases and V by 0 bases; bases with no gene match: 13. The CDR3 DNA is TGTGCCAGCAGCGTAGGGATGACTAGCCCGGGCGAGGAGACCCAGTACTTC. Its protein product is CASSVGMTSPGEETQYF.

This clone appeared once. The V and J genes are TRBV6-1 and TRBJ1-3, with D uncertain. CDR1 and CDR2 from the germline V gene are MNHNS and SASEGT. The CDR3 is made up of 15 amino acids. V was pared by 3 bases and J by 2 bases, with 11 bases between. CDR3 in amino acids: CASSDPGLPGNTIYF. Here the CDR3 DNA reads TGTGCCAGCAGTGACCCTGGACTGCCTGGAAACACCATATATTTT.

The chain has TRBV19 and TRBJ1-6, with D hard to call. The V end lost 10 bases, the J end lost 7 bases, and 11 bases lay between the germline ends. Germline CDR1 is LNHDA and CDR2 is SQIVND (reference sequence). The CDR3 has 12 residues. The DNA for the CDR3 is TGTGCCACTAATGGGCAGAATTCACCCCTCCACTTT. Residues: CATNGQNSPLHF. Full variable domain (outside the CDR3, taken from reference TRBV19 and TRBJ1-6): DGGITQSPKYLFRKEGQNVTLSCEQNLNHDAMYWYRQDPGQGLRLIYYSQIVNDFQKGDIAEGYSVSREKKESFPLTVTSAQKNPTAFYLCATNGQNSPLHFGNGTRLTVT.

The chain is built from TRBV3-1 (or the pseudogene TRBV3-2) and TRBJ2-5; 9 bases line up with TRBD2. This CDR3 comprises 15 residues. V dropped 6 bases and J dropped 1; count of bases not matched to a gene: 6. In germline, CDR1 is LGHDT, CDR2 YNNKEL (reference sequence). CDR3 bases: TGTGCCAGCAGTCAACGGCGGGGGGGCCAAGAGACCCAGTACTTC. Protein product: CASSQRRGGQETQYF.

This chain uses TRBV7-2 with TRBJ1-2; the D gene is possibly TRBD1 (6 bases). V was shortened by 4 bases and J by 7 bases, with 22 bases between the two germline ends. The CDR3 loop spans 16 amino acids. Germline lookup yields CDR1 SGHTA and CDR2 FQGNSA. The CDR3 reads CASSSPGGAGVRGYTF. DNA for the CDR3: TGTGCCAGCAGCTCACCTGGGGGGGCCGGAGTCCGTGGCTACACCTTC.

The chain carries TRBV28 and TRBJ1-1; TRBD1 is a possible D gene (5 bases). V lost 0 bases, J lost 2 bases, and 13 bases lay in between. Germline CDR1 is MDHEN and CDR2 is SYDVKM. The CDR3 has 16 residues. The CDR3 is CASSLWKGPKNTEAFF. The CDR3 region has the DNA TGTGCCAGCAGTTTATGGAAGGGGCCCAAAAACACTGAAGCTTTCTTT.